The 7 T cell receptor beta chains reported below all come from one sample, sequenced in a study of cytomegalovirus exposure and HLA in healthy donors. PCR primers comprised 60 Vbeta and 13 Jbeta primers. Libraries were prepared by immunoSEQ multiplex PCR; TCRdb keeps only in-frame clonotypes and omits some of them. The sample shows about 280,000 clones, around nine tenths of them seen only once. The sequencing input was PBMCs. The receptors derive from a woman aged 18-35 years in good health and CMV-seronegative.

V usage is TRBV5-4 and J usage is TRBJ1-2, with 10 bases matching TRBD1. This CDR3 has 15 residues. In germline, CDR1 is SGHNT, CDR2 YYREEE (reference sequence). The ends lost 4 bases at V and 7 bases at J; junction bases unmatched: 10. CDR3 amino acids: CASSGGQGVRGGYTF. The CDR3 nucleotides read TGTGCCAGCAGCGGCGGACAGGGGGTAAGAGGTGGCTACACCTTC.

The chain recombines TRBV7-2 with TRBJ1-1; TRBD1 might be the D (5 bases). CDR3 length: 14 amino acids. V was trimmed by 1 base and J by 5 bases, leaving 11 bases between them. The germline V gene encodes CDR1 SGHTA and CDR2 FQGNSA. The CDR3 bases are TGTGCCAGCAGCTTAGTTTCGGGGGGGACTGAAGCTTTCTTT. It encodes CASSLVSGGTEAFF.

The chain carries TRBV4-1 and TRBJ2-5; 8 nucleotides agree with TRBD1. The DNA end is more similar to TRBJ2-7, so the J call may be wrong. Per the germline V gene, CDR1 is MGHRA and CDR2 is YSYEKL. The CDR3 covers 14 residues. DNA for the CDR3: TGCGCCAGCAGCCAAGGGACAGGGTTCTACGAGCAGTACTTC. Its translation: CASSQGTGFYEQYF.

V gene TRBV5-1 combines with J gene TRBJ2-1; D possibly corresponds to TRBD1 (5 bases). V was shortened by 4 bases and J by 4 bases, with 18 bases between the two germline ends. Per germline, CDR1 SGHRS and CDR2 YFSETQ. The CDR3 length is 16 residues. The CDR3 protein is CASSGIGQGAYNEQFF. The CDR3 region has the DNA TGCGCCAGCAGCGGAATAGGACAAGGGGCTTACAATGAGCAGTTCTTC.

The genes are TRBV9 and TRBJ2-1; 9 nucleotides match TRBD2. The CDR3 is 16 amino acids. Looked up from germline, CDR1 is SGDLS and CDR2 is YYNGEE. V lost 0 bases and J lost 5; bases outside the gene matches: 6. The CDR3 reads CASSVGGERGDNEQFF. The CDR3 DNA is TGTGCCAGCAGCGTAGGAGGGGAGCGGGGGGACAATGAGCAGTTCTTC.

This chain connects TRBV30 to TRBJ1-5, with 8 bases matching TRBD1. Germline-derived CDR1 and CDR2 are GTSNPN and SVGIG (reference sequence). Trimming cost V 1 base and J 6 bases; bases outside gene matches: 5. The length of the CDR3 is 14 residues. For the CDR3, the DNA is TGTGCCTGGAGTGCACAAACAGGGGGTCAGCCCCAGCATTTT. This codes for CAWSAQTGGQPQHF.

CDR3 in amino acids: CASSATTGPYNEQFF. In DNA form, the CDR3 reads TGCGCCAGCAGTGCAACTACAGGGCCCTACAATGAGCAGTTCTTC. V gene TRBV10-1 combines with J gene TRBJ2-1; possibly TRBD1 for D (6 bases). The CDR3 is made up of 15 amino acids. Trimming took off 4 bases at V and 2 bases at J, with 12 bases between the two ends. In germline, CDR1 is WNHNN, CDR2 SYGVQD (reference sequence).